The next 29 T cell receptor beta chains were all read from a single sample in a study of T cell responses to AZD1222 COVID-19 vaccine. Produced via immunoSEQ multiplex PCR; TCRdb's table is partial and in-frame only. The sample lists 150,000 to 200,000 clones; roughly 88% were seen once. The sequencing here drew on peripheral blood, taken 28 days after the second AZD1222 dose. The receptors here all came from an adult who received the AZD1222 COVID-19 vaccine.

The CDR3 here is CASSWQVNYGYTF. The CDR3 DNA follows: TGTGCCAGCAGTTGGCAGGTTAACTATGGCTACACCTTC. This chain links TRBV12-3 or TRBV12-4 with TRBJ1-2; no reliable D call. V shed 4 bases and J shed 1 base, with 7 bases lying between them. CDR3 length: 13 residues.

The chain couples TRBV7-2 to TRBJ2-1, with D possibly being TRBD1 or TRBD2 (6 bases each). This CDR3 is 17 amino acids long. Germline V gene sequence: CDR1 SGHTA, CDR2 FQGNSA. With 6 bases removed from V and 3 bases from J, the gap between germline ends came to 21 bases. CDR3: CASSFGGGRRFYNEQFF. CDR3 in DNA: TGTGCCAGCAGTTTCGGTGGGGGGCGCAGGTTCTACAATGAGCAGTTCTTC.

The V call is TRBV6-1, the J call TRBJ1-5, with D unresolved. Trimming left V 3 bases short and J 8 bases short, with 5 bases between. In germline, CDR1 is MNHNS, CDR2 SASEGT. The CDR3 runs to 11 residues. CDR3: CASSEAEPQHF. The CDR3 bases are TGTGCCAGCAGTGAGGCGGAGCCCCAGCATTTT.

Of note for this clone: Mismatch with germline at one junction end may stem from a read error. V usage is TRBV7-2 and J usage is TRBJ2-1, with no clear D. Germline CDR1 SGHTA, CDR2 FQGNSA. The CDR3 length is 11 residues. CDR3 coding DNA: TGTGCCAGCAGCTCCTTCAATGAGCAGTTCTTC. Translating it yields CASSSFNEQFF.

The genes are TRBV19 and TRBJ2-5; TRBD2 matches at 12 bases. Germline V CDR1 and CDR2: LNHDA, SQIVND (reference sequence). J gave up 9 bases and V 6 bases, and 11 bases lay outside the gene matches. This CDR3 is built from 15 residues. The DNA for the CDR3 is TGTGCCAGTAGCCGGACTAGCGGGATTCTTCCGGCCCAGTACTTC. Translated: CASSRTSGILPAQYF.

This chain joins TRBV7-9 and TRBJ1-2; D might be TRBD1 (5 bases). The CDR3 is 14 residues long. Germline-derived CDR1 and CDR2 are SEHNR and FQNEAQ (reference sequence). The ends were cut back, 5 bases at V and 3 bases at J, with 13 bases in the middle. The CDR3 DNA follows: TGTGCCAGCAGCCGCCAGGGTGTCGACTATGGCTACACCTTC. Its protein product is CASSRQGVDYGYTF.

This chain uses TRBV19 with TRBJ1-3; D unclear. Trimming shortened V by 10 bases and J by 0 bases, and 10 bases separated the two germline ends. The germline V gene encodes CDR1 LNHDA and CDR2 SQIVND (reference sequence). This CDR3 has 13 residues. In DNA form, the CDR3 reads TGTGCCACCCAGAGACGCTCTGGAAACACCATATATTTT. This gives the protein CATQRRSGNTIYF. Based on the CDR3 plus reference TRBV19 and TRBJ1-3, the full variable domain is DGGITQSPKYLFRKEGQNVTLSCEQNLNHDAMYWYRQDPGQGLRLIYYSQIVNDFQKGDIAEGYSVSREKKESFPLTVTSAQKNPTAFYLCATQRRSGNTIYFGEGSWLTVV.

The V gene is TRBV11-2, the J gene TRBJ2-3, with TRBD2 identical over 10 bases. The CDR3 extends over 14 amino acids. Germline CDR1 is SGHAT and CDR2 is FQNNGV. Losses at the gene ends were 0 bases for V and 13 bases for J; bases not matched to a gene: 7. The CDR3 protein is CASSLEDRGTSEYF. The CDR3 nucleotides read TGTGCCAGCAGCTTAGAGGATCGGGGGACTAGCGAGTATTTT.

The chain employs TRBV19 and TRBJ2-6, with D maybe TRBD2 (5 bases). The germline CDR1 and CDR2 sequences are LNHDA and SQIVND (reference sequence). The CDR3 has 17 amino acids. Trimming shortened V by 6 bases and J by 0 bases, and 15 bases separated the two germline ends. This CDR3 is CASRIYRGFSGANVLTF. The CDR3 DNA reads TGTGCCAGTAGGATATATCGGGGATTCTCTGGGGCCAACGTCCTGACTTTC.

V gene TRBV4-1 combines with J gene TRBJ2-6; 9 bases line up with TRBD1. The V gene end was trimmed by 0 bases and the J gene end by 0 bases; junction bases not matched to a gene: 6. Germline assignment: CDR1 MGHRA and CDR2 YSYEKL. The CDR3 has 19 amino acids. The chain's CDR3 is CASSQELRTGDSGANVLTF. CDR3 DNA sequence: TGCGCCAGCAGCCAAGAGTTACGGACAGGGGACTCTGGGGCCAACGTCCTGACTTTC.

The CDR3 reads CASSPTPHEQYF. For the CDR3, the DNA is TGCGCCAGCAGCCCTACTCCTCACGAGCAGTACTTC. The V gene is TRBV10-1, the J gene TRBJ2-7; no reliable D call. Germline CDR1 WNHNN, CDR2 SYGVQD (reference sequence). V shed 6 bases and J shed 5 bases, with 11 bases lying between them. The CDR3 is 12 residues long.

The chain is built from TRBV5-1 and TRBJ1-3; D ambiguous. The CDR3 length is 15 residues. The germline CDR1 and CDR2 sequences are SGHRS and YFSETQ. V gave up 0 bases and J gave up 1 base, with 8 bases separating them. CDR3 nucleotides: TGCGCCAGCAGCTTGGCCGGTGGTTCTGGAAACACCATATATTTT. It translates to CASSLAGGSGNTIYF.

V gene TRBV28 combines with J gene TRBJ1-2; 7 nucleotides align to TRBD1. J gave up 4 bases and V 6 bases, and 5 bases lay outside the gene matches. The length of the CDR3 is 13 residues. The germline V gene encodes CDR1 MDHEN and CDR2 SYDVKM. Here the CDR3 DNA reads TGTGCCAGCAGCGAGGGACAGCGCTATGGCTACACCTTC. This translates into CASSEGQRYGYTF.

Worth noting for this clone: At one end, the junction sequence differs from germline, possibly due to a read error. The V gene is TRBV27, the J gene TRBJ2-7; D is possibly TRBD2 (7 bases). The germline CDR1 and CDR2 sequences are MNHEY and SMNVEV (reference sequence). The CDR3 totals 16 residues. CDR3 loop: CASSLGRRGRHSIQCF. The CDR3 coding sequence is TGTGCCAGCAGTTTAGGTCGGCGGGGGCGCCATAGCATCCAGTGTTTC.

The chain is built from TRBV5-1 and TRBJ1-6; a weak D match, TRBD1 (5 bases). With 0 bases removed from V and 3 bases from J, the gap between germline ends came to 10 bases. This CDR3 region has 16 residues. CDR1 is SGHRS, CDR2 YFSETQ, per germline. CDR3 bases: TGCGCCAGCAGCTTGGCCCCAGGGCGCTATAATTCACCCCTCCACTTT. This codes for CASSLAPGRYNSPLHF.

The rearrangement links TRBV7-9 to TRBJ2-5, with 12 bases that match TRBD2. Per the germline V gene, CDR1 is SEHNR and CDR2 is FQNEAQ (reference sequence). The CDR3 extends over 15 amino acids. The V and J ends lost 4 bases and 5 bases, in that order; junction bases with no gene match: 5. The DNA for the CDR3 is TGTGCCAGCAGCTCCCTAGCGGGGGGGACGGAGACCCAGTACTTC. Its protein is CASSSLAGGTETQYF.

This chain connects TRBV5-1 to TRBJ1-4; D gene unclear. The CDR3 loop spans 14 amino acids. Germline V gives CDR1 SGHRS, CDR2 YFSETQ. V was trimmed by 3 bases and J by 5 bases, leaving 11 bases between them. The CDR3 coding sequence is TGCGCCAGCAGCTCCGGCAGGTTGAATGAAAAACTGTTTTTT. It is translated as CASSSGRLNEKLFF.

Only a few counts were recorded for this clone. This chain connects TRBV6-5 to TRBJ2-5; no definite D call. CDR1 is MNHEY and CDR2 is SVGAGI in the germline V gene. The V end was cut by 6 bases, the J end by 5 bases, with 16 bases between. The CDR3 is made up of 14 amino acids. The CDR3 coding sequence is TGTGCCAGCAGCCTTGAGGCGTCGGCGGAGACCCAGTACTTC. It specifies CASSLEASAETQYF.

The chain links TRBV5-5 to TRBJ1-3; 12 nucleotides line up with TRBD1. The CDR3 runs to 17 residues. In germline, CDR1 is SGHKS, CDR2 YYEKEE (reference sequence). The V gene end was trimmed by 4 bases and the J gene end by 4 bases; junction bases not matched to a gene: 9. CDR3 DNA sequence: TGTGCCAGCAGCCCGGAGGGACAGGGGGCTTCCGGAAACACCATATATTTT. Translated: CASSPEGQGASGNTIYF.

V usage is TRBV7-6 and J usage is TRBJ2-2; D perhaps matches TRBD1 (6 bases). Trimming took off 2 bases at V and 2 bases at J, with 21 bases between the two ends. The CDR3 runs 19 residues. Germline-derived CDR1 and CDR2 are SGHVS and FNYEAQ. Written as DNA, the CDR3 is TGTGCCAGCAGCTTAACAGGACAGAGACTCCATAAAAACACCGGGGAGCTGTTTTTT. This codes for CASSLTGQRLHKNTGELFF.

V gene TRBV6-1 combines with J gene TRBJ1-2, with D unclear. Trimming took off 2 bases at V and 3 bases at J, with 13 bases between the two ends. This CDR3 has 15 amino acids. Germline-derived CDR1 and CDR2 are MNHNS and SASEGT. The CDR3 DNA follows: TGTGCCAGCAGTGAATCAACAGCCCTCTACTATGGCTACACCTTC. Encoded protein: CASSESTALYYGYTF.

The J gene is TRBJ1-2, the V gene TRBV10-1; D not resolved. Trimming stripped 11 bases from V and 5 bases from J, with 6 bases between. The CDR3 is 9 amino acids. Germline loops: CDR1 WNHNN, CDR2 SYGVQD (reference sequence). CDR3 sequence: CAWFYGYTF. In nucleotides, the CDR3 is TGCGCCTGGTTTTATGGCTACACCTTC.

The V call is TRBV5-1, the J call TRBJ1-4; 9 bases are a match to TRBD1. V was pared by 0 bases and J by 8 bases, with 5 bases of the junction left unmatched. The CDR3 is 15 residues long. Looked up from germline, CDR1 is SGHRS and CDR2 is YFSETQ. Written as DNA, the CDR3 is TGCGCCAGCAGCTTGGATGGACAGGGGAGGGAAAAACTGTTTTTT. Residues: CASSLDGQGREKLFF.

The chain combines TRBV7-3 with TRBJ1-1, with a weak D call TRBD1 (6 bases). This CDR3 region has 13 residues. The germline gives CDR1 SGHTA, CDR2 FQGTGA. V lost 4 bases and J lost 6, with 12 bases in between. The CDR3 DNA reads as TGTGCCAGCAGCTCGGTCGAGGGGGCTGAAGCTTTCTTT. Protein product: CASSSVEGAEAFF.

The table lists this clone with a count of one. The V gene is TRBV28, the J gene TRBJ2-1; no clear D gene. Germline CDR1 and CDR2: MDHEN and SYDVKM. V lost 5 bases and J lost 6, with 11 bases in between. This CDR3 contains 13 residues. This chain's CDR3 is CASSRGPLNEQFF. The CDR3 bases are TGTGCCAGCAGTCGTGGACCCCTCAATGAGCAGTTCTTC.

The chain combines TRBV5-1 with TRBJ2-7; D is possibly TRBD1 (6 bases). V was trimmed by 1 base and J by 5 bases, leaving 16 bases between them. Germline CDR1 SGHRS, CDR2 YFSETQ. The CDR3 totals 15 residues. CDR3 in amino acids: CASSLSGGANDEQYF. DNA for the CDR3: TGCGCCAGCAGCTTGAGTGGGGGCGCCAATGACGAGCAGTACTTC.

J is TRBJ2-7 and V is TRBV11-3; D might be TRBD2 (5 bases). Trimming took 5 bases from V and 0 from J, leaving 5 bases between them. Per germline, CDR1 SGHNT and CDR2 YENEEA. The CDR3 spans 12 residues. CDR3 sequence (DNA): TGTGCCAGCAGCGGGAGCTCCTACGAGCAGTACTTC. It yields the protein CASSGSSYEQYF.

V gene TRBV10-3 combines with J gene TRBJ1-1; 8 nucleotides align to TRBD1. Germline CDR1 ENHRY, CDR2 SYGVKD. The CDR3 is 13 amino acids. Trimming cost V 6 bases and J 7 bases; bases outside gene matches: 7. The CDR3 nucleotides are TGTGCCATCAGGGAGACAGGGGTTGTTGAAGCTTTCTTT. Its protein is CAIRETGVVEAFF.

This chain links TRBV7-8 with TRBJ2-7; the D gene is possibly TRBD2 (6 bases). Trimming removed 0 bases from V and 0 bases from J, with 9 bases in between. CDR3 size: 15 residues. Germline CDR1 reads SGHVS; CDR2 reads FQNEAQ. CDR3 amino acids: CASSLAGGPSYEQYF. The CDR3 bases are TGTGCCAGCAGCTTAGCGGGAGGTCCCTCCTACGAGCAGTACTTC.